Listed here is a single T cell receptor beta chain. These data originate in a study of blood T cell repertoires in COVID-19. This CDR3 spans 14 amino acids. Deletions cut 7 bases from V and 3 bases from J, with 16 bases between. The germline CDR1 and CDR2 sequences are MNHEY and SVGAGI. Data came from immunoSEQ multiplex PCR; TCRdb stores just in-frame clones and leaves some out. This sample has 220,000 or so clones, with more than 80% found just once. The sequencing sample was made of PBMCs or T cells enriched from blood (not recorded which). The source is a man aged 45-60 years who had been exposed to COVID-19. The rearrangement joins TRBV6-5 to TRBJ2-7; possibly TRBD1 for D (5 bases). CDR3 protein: CASTHTADSYEQYV. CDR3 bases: TGTGCCAGCACTCACACTGCAGACAGCTACGAGCAGTACGTC.